This entry lists 18 T cell receptor beta chains sequenced from one sample in a study of breast tumors, draining lymph nodes, adjacent tissues. MiXCR, run by TCRdb on the multiplex PCR reads, gives a single entry per CDR3 protein. Here the sample spans about 230,000 distinct CDR3 sequences, less than 40% being singletons. Axillary draining lymph nodes of breast cancer patients supplied the node samples. The sample comprised axillary lymph node tissue. The receptor source for this set is a female donor with breast cancer. Some clones in this sample may be carry-over from other donors' samples.

V and J are TRBV29-1 and TRBJ2-7, with TRBD2 identical over 11 bases. Germline lookup yields CDR1 SQVTM and CDR2 ANQGSEA. CDR3 length: 13 residues. V shed 4 bases and J 2 bases; nucleotides not matched to a gene: 1. The CDR3 spells CSVVLAGAYEQYF. The CDR3 bases are TGCAGCGTTGTACTAGCGGGAGCCTACGAGCAGTACTTC.

J is TRBJ2-5 and V is TRBV24-1, with D possibly TRBD2 on 6 matching bases. Per the germline V gene, CDR1 is KGHDR and CDR2 is SFDVKD. The germline V and J ends were trimmed by 11 bases and 0 bases, with 39 bases remaining between them. This CDR3 spans 22 amino acids. In DNA, the CDR3 is TGTGCCAGCTCACCGCAAGCCACCAGGGCAGAGTTAGAACGGGAGTACCAAGAGACCCAGTACTTC. This codes for CASSPQATRAELEREYQETQYF.

In the case of this clonotype: This may come from a read error, since a much larger clone is one base off. The V call is TRBV11-2, the J call TRBJ2-7; the D is unclear. CDR1 is SGHAT, CDR2 FQNNGV, per germline. This CDR3 contains 16 residues. With 4 bases removed from V and 3 bases from J, the gap between germline ends came to 19 bases. This CDR3 is CASSSPWEQSNYEQYF. CDR3 nucleotide sequence: TGTGCCAGCAGCTCCCCCTGGGAACAGAGTAACTACGAGCAGTACTTC.

This clonotype was seen repeatedly, ten times or more. This sequence joins TRBV5-4 and TRBJ2-5; the match to TRBD2 covers 11 bases. CDR1 SGHNT and CDR2 YYREEE come from the germline V gene (reference sequence). The CDR3 has 15 amino acids. The V segment lost 3 bases and the J segment 4 bases; nucleotides outside the gene matches: 5. In DNA form, the CDR3 reads TGTGCCAGCAGCTATAGCGGGAGGGCCACAGAGACCCAGTACTTC. This sequence encodes CASSYSGRATETQYF.

This clonotype was observed many times. V gene TRBV2 combines with J gene TRBJ2-7; maybe TRBD2 (6 bases). Trimming stripped 7 bases from V and 2 bases from J, with 12 bases between. The CDR3 has 13 amino acids. Germline V gives CDR1 SNHLY, CDR2 FYNNEI. The chain's CDR3 is CASTNGGTYEQYF. CDR3 nucleotides: TGTGCCAGCACTAACGGGGGAACCTACGAGCAGTACTTC.

The V call is TRBV7-2, the J call TRBJ2-5; possible D gene TRBD2, 6 bases. Trimming pared 6 bases from V and 9 bases from J, leaving 14 bases between. In germline, CDR1 is SGHTA, CDR2 FQGNSA. The CDR3 is 12 residues long. CDR3 residues: CASRLSGGAQYF. DNA for the CDR3: TGTGCCAGCAGACTTAGTGGAGGGGCCCAGTACTTC.

This clonotype was counted at least ten times. This sequence joins TRBV19 and TRBJ1-2; unclear D gene. CDR1 LNHDA and CDR2 SQIVND come from the germline V gene (reference sequence). The V end was cut by 1 base, the J end by 6 bases, with 12 bases between. The CDR3 is 14 residues long. The CDR3 DNA is TGTGCCAGTAGTATAGGGAGCTCGGTGAATGGCTACACCTTC. Residues: CASSIGSSVNGYTF.

There are many counts of this clonotype. The V and J genes are TRBV20-1 and TRBJ1-2; D uncertain. The CDR3 covers 12 residues. V gave up 5 bases and J gave up 8 bases, with 15 bases separating them. Germline CDR1 reads DFQATT; CDR2 reads SNEGSKA (reference sequence). CDR3 in DNA: TGCAGTGCTGAAGGCGGAAGGATCGGCTACACCTTC. It is translated as CSAEGGRIGYTF.

This clonotype was detected many times. The genes are TRBV5-4 and TRBJ1-2, with 8 bases fitting TRBD1. Germline values: CDR1 SGHNT, CDR2 YYREEE (reference sequence). The CDR3 has 16 residues. The trim removed 2 bases at V and 8 bases at J, leaving 14 bases unmatched. The CDR3: CASSFNRGQGRKGYTF. The CDR3 nucleotides are TGTGCCAGCAGCTTTAACCGCGGACAGGGACGGAAAGGCTACACCTTC.

In this sample, this clonotype turned up many times. V and J are TRBV7-3 and TRBJ2-1; TRBD2 aligns across 11 bases. The length of the CDR3 is 15 residues. With 2 bases clipped from V and 6 bases from J, the junction kept 3 bases outside the gene matches. The germline gives CDR1 SGHTA, CDR2 FQGTGA. CDR3 loop: CASSLSSGRFNEQFF. The CDR3 bases are TGTGCCAGCAGCTTATCTAGCGGGAGGTTCAATGAGCAGTTCTTC.

This clonotype was seen many times. This chain uses TRBV5-1 with TRBJ2-2; 7 bases map to TRBD1. CDR1 SGHRS and CDR2 YFSETQ come from the germline V gene. The CDR3 is 15 amino acids. V lost 0 bases, J lost 4 bases, and 3 bases stayed unmatched. The CDR3 loop reads CASSLVRGSTGELFF. The CDR3 DNA reads as TGCGCCAGCAGCTTGGTCAGGGGGTCCACCGGGGAGCTGTTTTTT.

This clonotype showed up many times. The junction differs from germline at one of its ends, possibly a read error. The chain couples TRBV6-1 to TRBJ2-6, with TRBD2 matching 7 bases. Germline CDR1 is MNHNS and CDR2 is SASEGT. The CDR3 loop spans 14 amino acids. As DNA, the CDR3 is TGTGCCAGCAGTCAAGCGGGAGGGGCCAACGTCCTGACTTTC. Translating gives CASSQAGGANVLTF.

The chain carries TRBV6-4 and TRBJ2-1; 9 nucleotides line up with TRBD2. V shed 5 bases, J shed 2 bases, and the junction held 4 bases outside the gene matches. This CDR3 is 15 amino acids long. The germline V gene encodes CDR1 MRHNA and CDR2 SNTAGT. CDR3 sequence reads: CASSSSGIAYNEQFF. CDR3 coding DNA: TGTGCCAGCAGTTCTAGCGGGATCGCCTACAATGAGCAGTTCTTC.

In the case of this clonotype: This may be a read error, as it is one base from a much larger clone. The V call is TRBV12-3 or TRBV12-4, the J call TRBJ2-1; the D gene is possibly TRBD2 (5 bases). This CDR3 is 17 amino acids long. The germline V and J ends were trimmed by 7 bases and 3 bases, with 22 bases remaining between them. Here the CDR3 reads CASTPSLFLGSYNEQFF. The CDR3 DNA follows: TGTGCCAGCACCCCATCCCTTTTTCTGGGGAGCTACAATGAGCAGTTCTTC.

The CDR3, as DNA: TGTGCCAGTAGGGAGACAGGGGAAGAGACCCAGTACTTC. Translated, it gives CASRETGEETQYF. The V and J genes are TRBV19 and TRBJ2-5; 8 bases match TRBD1. This CDR3 region has 13 residues. Unmatched junction bases numbered 3, after V lost 6 bases and J lost 3 bases. Germline assignment: CDR1 LNHDA and CDR2 SQIVND (reference sequence).

The rearrangement links TRBV7-9 to TRBJ2-3; 11 nucleotides agree with TRBD2. This CDR3 spans 16 amino acids. The V segment lost 5 bases and the J segment 2 bases; nucleotides outside the gene matches: 6. Germline assignment: CDR1 SEHNR and CDR2 FQNEAQ (reference sequence). The DNA for the CDR3 is TGTGCCAGCAGCCAGGGACTAGCGGAAGCCACAGATACGCAGTATTTT. Translating gives CASSQGLAEATDTQYF. Drawing the rest from reference TRBV7-9 and TRBJ2-3, the complete variable domain is DTGVSQNPRHKITKRGQNVTFRCDPISEHNRLYWYRQTLGQGPEFLTYFQNEAQLEKSRLLSDRFSAERPKGSFSTLEIQRTEQGDSAMYLCASSQGLAEATDTQYFGPGTRLTVL.

This chain links TRBV24-1 with TRBJ2-5; TRBD2 might be the D (6 bases). The CDR3 spans 16 residues. The germline gives CDR1 KGHDR, CDR2 SFDVKD. With 3 bases removed from V and 5 bases from J, the gap between germline ends came to 18 bases. CDR3: CATSDRLASLGETQYF. CDR3 bases: TGTGCCACCAGTGATAGGCTAGCGTCCCTTGGGGAGACCCAGTACTTC.

This clonotype came up once. The V call is TRBV27, the J call TRBJ1-2; D gene uncertain. The V end lost 1 base, the J end lost 7 bases, and 10 bases lay between the germline ends. The CDR3 spans 13 residues. The germline gives CDR1 MNHEY, CDR2 SMNVEV (reference sequence). The CDR3: CASSLLEASGYTF. DNA for the CDR3: TGTGCCAGCAGTTTATTGGAGGCGTCTGGCTACACCTTC.